This entry lists 9 T cell receptor beta chains sequenced from one sample in a study of CD8+CD57+ T cells in acquired aplastic anemia. Genomic DNA provided the template from which TCR beta VDJ and CDR3 profiles were obtained. TCRdb reprocessed the reads via MiXCR and lists one record per CDR3 protein. The table shows 100,000 to 150,000 distinct CDR3 sequences, with about half occurring only once. The specimen was sorted CD4+, CD8+, or CD8+CD57+ T cells (not recorded which) from PBMCs. These receptors were collected from a human donor in good health, serving as a control.

Ten or more counts support this clonotype. This sequence joins TRBV30 and TRBJ2-7; 7 bases line up with TRBD2. This CDR3 has 13 amino acids. Unmatched junction bases numbered 5, after V lost 0 bases and J lost 6 bases. Looked up from germline, CDR1 is GTSNPN and CDR2 is SVGIG (reference sequence). The CDR3 loop reads CAWSVGGSAEQYF. The CDR3 bases are TGTGCCTGGAGTGTCGGGGGGAGCGCCGAGCAGTACTTC.

This chain links TRBV20-1 with TRBJ2-2, with D unclear. The CDR3 has 15 amino acids. V dropped 3 bases and J dropped 1 base, with 12 bases sitting between them. Germline V gene lookup returns CDR1 DFQATT and CDR2 SNEGSKA (reference sequence). The DNA of the CDR3 is TGCAGTGCTAGTGATCCGGACGTGAACACCGGGGAGCTGTTTTTT. Its translation: CSASDPDVNTGELFF.

This clonotype was found a few times. A read error may explain this, as a much larger clone is one base away. J is TRBJ2-7 and V is TRBV11-1; 7 nucleotides agree with TRBD2. J was trimmed by 6 bases and V by 4 bases; bases with no gene match: 9. CDR3 length: 14 amino acids. Germline V gene data show CDR1 as SGHAT and CDR2 as FQDESV (reference sequence). The DNA for the CDR3 is TGTGCCAGCAGCTACCCCGGGGGGAGCTGCGAGCAGTACTTC. Its translation: CASSYPGGSCEQYF.

As DNA, the CDR3 is TGTGCCACCAGCGGGACAGAAGGAACCGGAAACACCATATATTTT. Its translation: CATSGTEGTGNTIYF. This chain links TRBV15 with TRBJ1-3, with TRBD1 identical over 7 bases. The CDR3 has 15 amino acids. The J segment lost 4 bases and the V segment lost 5 bases, leaving 8 bases of the junction unmatched. In germline, CDR1 is LNHNV, CDR2 YYDKDF (reference sequence).

V gene TRBV5-1 combines with J gene TRBJ1-2; 11 nucleotides match TRBD1. V lost 4 bases to trimming and J lost 4 bases; unmatched junction nucleotides: 3. The germline CDR1 and CDR2 sequences are SGHRS and YFSETQ. CDR3 length: 14 residues. The CDR3 region is CASSTDRGPYGYTF. CDR3 bases: TGCGCCAGCAGCACGGACAGGGGGCCCTATGGCTACACCTTC.

This clonotype was seen many times. The rearrangement joins TRBV5-1 to TRBJ2-7, with 8 bases fitting TRBD1. CDR3 length: 13 amino acids. V trimming: 4 bases; J trimming: 6 bases; junction bases outside the gene matches: 6. Germline assignment: CDR1 SGHRS and CDR2 YFSETQ. The CDR3 loop is CASSRTGIGEQYF. CDR3 in DNA: TGCGCCAGCAGCCGGACAGGGATAGGCGAGCAGTACTTC.

The table lists this clonotype with a few counts. Just one base apart from a much larger clone, this may be a read error. This rearrangement joins TRBV11-2 to TRBJ2-3; D could derive from TRBD1 or TRBD2 (5 bases each). V shed 5 bases and J shed 0 bases, with 18 bases lying between them. Germline V gene data show CDR1 as SGHAT and CDR2 as FQNNGV. The CDR3 length is 17 residues. The CDR3 DNA sequence: TGTGCCAGCAGCCCAGTCACGGACACGGGGAGCACAGATACGCAGTATTTT. It translates to CASSPVTDTGSTDTQYF.

This clonotype was observed many times. The chain combines TRBV4-1 with TRBJ2-3; unclear D gene. V shed 5 bases and J shed 2 bases, with 17 bases lying between them. Germline V gene lookup returns CDR1 MGHRA and CDR2 YSYEKL. The CDR3 is 16 residues long. The CDR3 nucleotides read TGCGCCAGCAGCACCAGTCCGGCCATCGTCACAGATACGCAGTATTTT. The encoded protein is CASSTSPAIVTDTQYF.

The sample holds many counts of this clonotype. The chain employs TRBV19 and TRBJ1-2; D gene ambiguous. Trimming cost V 7 bases and J 0 bases, with 12 bases left between them. CDR3 length: 14 residues. Germline V gene sequence: CDR1 LNHDA, CDR2 SQIVND (reference sequence). The CDR3 loop reads CASKAVQSNYGYTF. The CDR3 DNA reads TGTGCCAGTAAGGCAGTTCAATCTAACTATGGCTACACCTTC.